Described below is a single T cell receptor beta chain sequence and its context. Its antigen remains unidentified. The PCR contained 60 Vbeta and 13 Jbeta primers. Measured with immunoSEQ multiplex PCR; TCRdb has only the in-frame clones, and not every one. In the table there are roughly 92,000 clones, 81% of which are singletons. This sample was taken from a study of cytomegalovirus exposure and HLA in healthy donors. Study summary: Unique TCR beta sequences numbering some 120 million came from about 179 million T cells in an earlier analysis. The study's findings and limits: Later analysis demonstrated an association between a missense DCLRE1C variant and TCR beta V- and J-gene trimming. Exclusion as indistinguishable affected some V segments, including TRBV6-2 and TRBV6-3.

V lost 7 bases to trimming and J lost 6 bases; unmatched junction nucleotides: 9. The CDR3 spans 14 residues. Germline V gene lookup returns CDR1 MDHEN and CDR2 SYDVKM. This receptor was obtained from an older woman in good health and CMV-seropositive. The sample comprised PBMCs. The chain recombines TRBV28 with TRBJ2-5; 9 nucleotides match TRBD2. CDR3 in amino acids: CASKFAGGGKTQYF. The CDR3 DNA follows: TGTGCCAGCAAGTTTGCGGGAGGGGGAAAGACCCAGTACTTC.